These 28 T cell receptor beta chains originate from one sample sequenced in a study of blood T cells in healthy people across ages. A second about 6 to 11 cycle PCR used barcoded and J-beta primers. TCRdb used MiXCR to reprocess the 5' RACE reads, holding one entry per CDR3 protein. The sample shows hundreds of thousands of distinct CDR3 sequences, more than 25% of them seen only once. Sequences were obtained from blood. These receptors were taken from a woman of 80 years or more in good health.

V gene TRBV7-2 combines with J gene TRBJ1-1, with D possibly being TRBD1 (6 bases). V lost 2 bases, J lost 5 bases, and 12 bases lay in between. The CDR3 has 14 amino acids. Germline assignment: CDR1 SGHTA and CDR2 FQGNSA. In DNA, the CDR3 is TGTGCCAGCAGCTTATTGGGGGGGCATACTGAAGCTTTCTTT. It codes for CASSLLGGHTEAFF.

About this clonotype itself: This may arise from a read error, as a much more abundant clone is one base away. V and J are TRBV10-3 and TRBJ2-5; D call uncertain. The length of the CDR3 is 12 residues. Germline lookup yields CDR1 ENHRY and CDR2 SYGVKD. The CDR3 is CAISRPQGTQYF. CDR3 DNA sequence: TGTGCCATCTCTCGCCCTCAAGGGACCCAGTACTTC.

As concerns this clonotype: It is likely a read error, because the conserved phenylalanine at the end of the CDR3 is missing. V is TRBV6-5 and J is TRBJ2-2; a possible D gene is TRBD2 (5 bases). CDR3 size: 13 residues. CDR1 MNHEY and CDR2 SVGAGI come from the germline V gene. The V gene lost 2 bases and the J gene lost 6 bases, with 7 bases spanning the gap. The CDR3 is CASSYRGSGELFL. CDR3 coding DNA: TGTGCCAGCAGTTACAGAGGGTCCGGGGAGCTGTTTTTG.

Remarks on this clonotype: Mismatch with germline at one junction end may stem from a read error. The chain carries TRBV20-1 and TRBJ2-3, with TRBD2 matching 7 bases. CDR1 and CDR2 from the germline V gene are DFQATT and SNEGSKA (reference sequence). CDR3 size: 15 residues. The CDR3 nucleotides read TGCAGTGCTGGAGACCCCAGCGGGGGCACAGATACGCAGTATTTT. This codes for CSAGDPSGGTDTQYF.

Many counts were recorded for this clonotype. For the CDR3, the DNA is TGTGCCACCAGTGATACTAGCGGGGCTTTATTACAAGAGACCCAGTACTTC. Amino acid sequence: CATSDTSGALLQETQYF. The rearrangement uses TRBV24-1 and TRBJ2-5; 10 bases agree with TRBD2. After removal of 3 bases from V and 2 bases from J, the junction contained 8 bases not matched to a gene. Germline-derived CDR1 and CDR2 are KGHDR and SFDVKD. The CDR3 runs to 17 residues.

This clonotype was recorded many times. The chain employs TRBV4-3 and TRBJ2-7, with a weak D call TRBD2 (6 bases). The germline V and J ends were trimmed by 0 bases and 5 bases, with 20 bases remaining between them. CDR1 and CDR2 from the germline V gene are LGHNA and YSLEER. The CDR3 sequence is 17 residues long. CDR3 sequence: CASSQEWGGQGVHEQYF. CDR3 nucleotides: TGCGCCAGCAGCCAAGAATGGGGAGGTCAGGGTGTCCACGAGCAGTACTTC.

This clonotype has a handful of counts. The chain joins TRBV7-2 to TRBJ1-5, with unresolved D. Per the germline V gene, CDR1 is SGHTA and CDR2 is FQGNSA. Between the trimmed V and J ends, which lost 5 bases and 7 bases, there was a span of 12 bases. This CDR3 has 13 amino acids. The CDR3 loop is CASSPQQMQPQHF. CDR3 DNA: TGTGCCAGCAGCCCACAACAGATGCAGCCCCAGCATTTT.

Comments on this clonotype: An end of the junction differs from the germline gene, which may be a read error. This chain uses TRBV5-1 with TRBJ2-5, with D hard to call. Looked up from germline, CDR1 is SGHRS and CDR2 is YFSETQ. CDR3 size: 13 residues. As DNA, the CDR3 is TGCACCAGCAGCTTGAGTTTGCAAGATGAGCAGTACTTC. Translated: CTSSLSLQDEQYF.

This clonotype was observed a few times. One base away lies a much larger clone, so this may be a sequencing read error. V and J are TRBV5-1 and TRBJ2-5; tentative D call: TRBD1 (5 bases). Deletions cut 2 bases from V and 1 base from J, with 9 bases between. The germline V gene has CDR1 SGHRS and CDR2 YFSETQ. CDR3 length: 14 amino acids. CDR3 loop: CASSFDRPQETQYF. As DNA, the CDR3 is TGCGCCAGCAGCTTTGACAGACCCCAAGAGACCCAGTACTTC.

This clonotype was counted a few times. It may be a read error: a sequence one base away is much more abundant. This chain uses TRBV5-1 with TRBJ2-5; possible D gene TRBD1, 5 bases. Deletions cut 4 bases from V and 11 bases from J, with 24 bases between. The germline V gene encodes CDR1 SGHRS and CDR2 YFSETQ. The CDR3 covers 15 residues. CDR3 nucleotide sequence: TGCGCCAGCAGCGCAGGCGACAGCCTTAGGAATGAGCAGTACTTC. Protein sequence: CASSAGDSLRNEQYF.

The V and J genes are TRBV15 and TRBJ1-4, with TRBD1 matching 7 bases. CDR1 LNHNV and CDR2 YYDKDF come from the germline V gene (reference sequence). With V trimmed by 0 bases and J by 5 bases, 3 bases remained unmatched. The CDR3 extends over 15 amino acids. Here the CDR3 DNA reads TGTGCCACCAGCAGAGACGGGACAGCAAATGAAAAACTGTTTTTT. It is translated as CATSRDGTANEKLFF.

This clonotype was seen repeatedly, ten times or more. The chain joins TRBV7-2 to TRBJ2-1; no clear D gene. V was clipped by 2 bases and J by 0 bases, with 11 bases between them. CDR1 and CDR2 from the germline V gene are SGHTA and FQGNSA. The CDR3 length is 16 residues. The CDR3 protein is CASSLLLGTSYNEQFF. Here the CDR3 DNA reads TGTGCCAGCAGCTTACTCCTAGGAACCTCCTACAATGAGCAGTTCTTC.

This clonotype came up many times. The V gene is TRBV7-2, the J gene TRBJ1-5, with 8 bases identical to TRBD1. The CDR3 is made up of 16 amino acids. J gave up 6 bases and V 5 bases, and 12 bases lay outside the gene matches. Germline lookup yields CDR1 SGHTA and CDR2 FQGNSA. CDR3 residues: CASSPSQGGVRQPQHF. CDR3 coding DNA: TGTGCCAGCAGCCCGTCACAGGGGGGGGTTCGTCAGCCCCAGCATTTT.

Only a few counts were recorded for this clonotype. Given a much more abundant clone one base away, this may be a read error. The chain carries TRBV27 and TRBJ2-6, with D uncertain. Germline values: CDR1 MNHEY, CDR2 SMNVEV (reference sequence). This CDR3 is 15 amino acids long. CDR3 coding DNA: TGTGCCGGCAGTCCGTGGATTTCTTACGCCAACGTCCTGACTTTC. Protein: CAGSPWISYANVLTF.

This clonotype was picked up many times. The V gene is TRBV20-1, the J gene TRBJ2-1, with 7 bases aligning to TRBD1. The CDR3 has 13 residues. The germline CDR1 and CDR2 sequences are DFQATT and SNEGSKA (reference sequence). The junction had 6 bases not matched to a gene; V was cut back by 6 bases and J by 4 bases. CDR3 in DNA: TGCAGTGCCACAGGGGAGAGGTACAATGAGCAGTTCTTC. It is translated as CSATGERYNEQFF.

This clonotype was seen at least ten times. The DNA of the CDR3 is TGTGCCAGCAGTGTATTGGGAACTAATGAAAAACTGTTTTTT. Amino acid sequence: CASSVLGTNEKLFF. J is TRBJ1-4 and V is TRBV2; D ambiguous. The germline V gene has CDR1 SNHLY and CDR2 FYNNEI. The CDR3 length is 14 residues. Trimming removed 4 bases at V and 1 base at J, with 7 bases between.

In this sample, this clonotype turned up many times. The rearrangement links TRBV20-1 to TRBJ2-7; TRBD1 agrees at 9 bases. CDR1 is DFQATT, CDR2 SNEGSKA, per germline (reference sequence). Trimming removed 3 bases from V and 6 bases from J; junction bases left unmatched: 9. The CDR3 runs to 14 residues. The CDR3, as DNA: TGCAGTGCTAGTAGGGGACAGGGCGTCAGCGAGCAGTACTTC. Translation: CSASRGQGVSEQYF.

In its sample, this clonotype was seen many times. The chain links TRBV6-5 to TRBJ2-4, with TRBD1 identical over 8 bases. This CDR3 has 18 amino acids. CDR1 is MNHEY, CDR2 SVGAGI, per germline. With V trimmed by 3 bases and J by 0 bases, 10 bases remained unmatched. The CDR3 nucleotides are TGTGCCAGCAGTTATTCCGGACAGGGAGCTGTAGCCAAAAACATTCAGTACTTC. Translation gives CASSYSGQGAVAKNIQYF.

This clonotype was counted many times. J is TRBJ1-2 and V is TRBV7-2; 9 bases agree with TRBD1. This CDR3 spans 14 amino acids. Germline V gene data show CDR1 as SGHTA and CDR2 as FQGNSA. The J segment lost 8 bases and the V segment lost 1 base, leaving 5 bases of the junction unmatched. In DNA form, the CDR3 reads TGTGCCAGCAGCTTAGGGGACAGGGTGAGGGGCTACACCTTC. Translation: CASSLGDRVRGYTF.

This clonotype was recorded a few times. The chain couples TRBV3-1 to TRBJ2-6, with 7 bases aligning to TRBD1. The V gene end was trimmed by 3 bases and the J gene end by 2 bases; junction bases not matched to a gene: 1. From germline, CDR1 is LGHDT and CDR2 YNNKEL (reference sequence). CDR3 length: 15 amino acids. CDR3 nucleotide sequence: TGTGCCAGCAGCCACAGGGGGACTGGGGCCAACGTCCTGACTTTC. This encodes CASSHRGTGANVLTF. Looking up the rest from reference TRBV3-1 and TRBJ2-6 gives the full variable domain: DTAVSQTPKYLVTQMGNDKSIKCEQNLGHDTMYWYKQDSKKFLKIMFSYNNKELIINETVPNRFSPKSPDKAHLNLHINSLELGDSAVYFCASSHRGTGANVLTFGAGSRLTVL.

Details on this clonotype: A much larger clone lies one base from this, so it may be a read error. The chain recombines TRBV28 with TRBJ2-1; TRBD2 matches 13 bases. The assigned J gene may be wrong: the sequence end matches TRBJ2-7 better. Germline loops: CDR1 MDHEN, CDR2 SYDVKM. The CDR3 totals 16 residues. CDR3 protein: CASRRTSGGSYNEQYF. The CDR3 DNA follows: TGTGCCAGCAGAAGGACTAGCGGGGGTTCCTACAATGAGCAGTACTTC.

This clonotype was recorded at least ten times. The rearrangement joins TRBV3-1 to TRBJ2-1, with 8 nucleotides matching TRBD2. Germline loops: CDR1 LGHDT, CDR2 YNNKEL (reference sequence). The CDR3 totals 15 residues. J was trimmed by 6 bases and V by 5 bases; bases with no gene match: 9. The CDR3 region is CASSSPGTSLNEQFF. The CDR3 DNA sequence: TGTGCCAGCAGCTCCCCCGGGACTAGTCTCAATGAGCAGTTCTTC.

This clonotype has at least ten counts. V and J are TRBV6-2 or TRBV6-3 and TRBJ2-5, with D hard to call. With 0 bases removed from V and 5 bases from J, the gap between germline ends came to 13 bases. Germline-derived CDR1 and CDR2 are MNHEY and SVGEGT. The CDR3 loop spans 15 amino acids. Here the CDR3 DNA reads TGTGCCAGCAGTTACTCGTGGTCTAGTGTTGAGACCCAGTACTTC. Protein sequence: CASSYSWSSVETQYF.

This clonotype was seen only a few times. The V call is TRBV11-2, the J call TRBJ2-7; possibly TRBD1 or TRBD2 for D (6 bases each). Germline loops: CDR1 SGHAT, CDR2 FQNNGV. The CDR3 sequence is 15 residues long. V shed 5 bases and J shed 3 bases, with 17 bases lying between them. The CDR3: CASSPRRRGDYEQYF. Written as DNA, the CDR3 is TGTGCCAGCAGCCCTCGCAGGAGGGGGGACTACGAGCAGTACTTC.

V is TRBV29-1 and J is TRBJ2-5; D assignment may be TRBD1 or TRBD2 (7 bases each). The ends were cut back, 4 bases at V and 5 bases at J, with 14 bases in the middle. Germline V gives CDR1 SQVTM, CDR2 ANQGSEA. The CDR3 has 13 amino acids. The CDR3 reads CSVAGGGSETQYF. The CDR3 region has the DNA TGCAGCGTTGCAGGGGGGGGCTCGGAGACCCAGTACTTC.

The J gene is TRBJ2-1, the V gene TRBV6-5, with D perhaps being TRBD1 or TRBD2 (5 bases each). From germline, CDR1 is MNHEY and CDR2 SVGAGI. V lost 6 bases, J lost 3 bases, and 12 bases lay in between. This CDR3 has 14 residues. CDR3 residues: CASRGTGGYNEQFF. Written as DNA, the CDR3 is TGTGCCAGCAGGGGGACGGGCGGCTACAATGAGCAGTTCTTC.

This clonotype was seen at least ten times. The J gene is TRBJ2-6, the V gene TRBV6-5; D possibly uses TRBD1 or TRBD2 (5 bases each). Germline loops: CDR1 MNHEY, CDR2 SVGAGI. With 7 bases removed from V and 0 bases from J, the gap between germline ends came to 13 bases. The CDR3 consists of 16 residues. CDR3 nucleotides: TGTGCCAGCAATTCCGGGACCGCCTCTGGGGCCAACGTCCTGACTTTC. Protein product: CASNSGTASGANVLTF.

This clonotype was counted at least ten times. This sequence joins TRBV7-9 and TRBJ1-2, with D unclear. The length of the CDR3 is 13 residues. V lost 2 bases and J lost 4, with 8 bases in between. CDR1 and CDR2 (germline): SEHNR, FQNEAQ (reference sequence). The DNA for the CDR3 is TGTGCCAGCAGCTTAACCTCCCGCTATGGCTACACCTTC. This sequence encodes CASSLTSRYGYTF.